The 5 T cell receptor beta chains below were found in one sample sequenced in a study of cytomegalovirus exposure and HLA in healthy donors. In the PCR, 60 Vbeta and 13 Jbeta primers were used. Assay used: immunoSEQ multiplex PCR; TCRdb lists only in-frame clones, some missing. The sample carries some 200,000 clones, roughly 80% recorded once. Sequencing was performed on PBMCs. All receptors come from a woman aged 18-29 years in good health and CMV-seronegative.

J is TRBJ1-1 and V is TRBV29-1, with D possibly being TRBD1 (5 bases). CDR3 size: 13 residues. CDR1 SQVTM and CDR2 ANQGSEA come from the germline V gene. With 1 base removed from V and 8 bases from J, the gap between germline ends came to 14 bases. Here the CDR3 reads CSVEGGQDVEAFF. The DNA for the CDR3 is TGCAGCGTTGAAGGGGGCCAGGATGTAGAAGCTTTCTTT.

The gene calls are TRBV5-4 and TRBJ2-5; weak D call: TRBD2 (5 bases). V shed 5 bases and J shed 2 bases, with 13 bases lying between them. The CDR3 spans 14 residues. The germline CDR1 and CDR2 sequences are SGHNT and YYREEE (reference sequence). The CDR3 coding sequence is TGTGCCAGCAGGGATTCTGAGGGTCAAGAGACCCAGTACTTC. The encoded protein is CASRDSEGQETQYF.

The CDR3 loop is CSGVERYNEQFF. Here the CDR3 DNA reads TGCAGCGGGGTGGAGCGTTACAATGAGCAGTTCTTC. The chain carries TRBV29-1 and TRBJ2-1, with D unresolved. The CDR3 covers 12 residues. The V and J ends lost 7 bases and 4 bases respectively, with 11 bases between them. Germline V CDR1 and CDR2: SQVTM, ANQGSEA.

The chain uses TRBV2 and TRBJ1-3, with D maybe TRBD1 (6 bases). This CDR3 is built from 15 residues. V was clipped by 5 bases and J by 0 bases, with 11 bases between them. CDR1 is SNHLY and CDR2 is FYNNEI in the germline V gene. CDR3 DNA sequence: TGTGCCAGCAGTCCGAGGACAGTCTCTGGAAACACCATATATTTT. Encoded protein: CASSPRTVSGNTIYF.

This clone turned up a few times. The rearrangement uses TRBV13 and TRBJ1-1, with no clear D. The CDR3 spans 17 residues. Germline loops: CDR1 PRHDT, CDR2 FYEKMQ (reference sequence). Trimming removed 5 bases from V and 1 base from J, with 20 bases in between. The CDR3 bases are TGTGCCAGCAGCCCATTCGGAAGGACCGCGGGGAACACTGAAGCTTTCTTT. Its protein is CASSPFGRTAGNTEAFF.